Many counts were recorded for the clone carrying this T cell receptor (beta chain). This record belongs to a study of low-dose radiotherapy and immunotherapy resistance in tumors. The CDR3 runs to 15 residues. Germline-derived CDR1 and CDR2 are MNHEY and SVGAGI. V lost 6 bases and J lost 7; bases outside the gene matches: 9. This sample's time point: before trial treatment. Donors were administered nivolumab, ipilimumab, aspirin and low-dose cyclophosphamide, together with low-dose radiotherapy. Gene-specific TRAV and TRBV primers were used for first-strand cDNA, covering alpha and beta chains. A constant-region primer paired with the V-primer adapter amplified TCRs over about 19 PCR cycles. Using its own MiXCR run on the reads, TCRdb lists one record per CDR3 protein. The table lists 85,000 to 95,000 distinct CDR3 sequences, 9.4% of them singletons.

The sample was PBMCs, taken before treatment. This TCR was recovered from a male donor with prostate cancer. The chain joins TRBV6-5 to TRBJ1-4; TRBD1 matches 9 bases. CDR3 nucleotides: TGTGCCAGCAGGCCAACGGGACAGGGAGGTGAAAAACTGTTTTTT. Residues: CASRPTGQGGEKLFF.